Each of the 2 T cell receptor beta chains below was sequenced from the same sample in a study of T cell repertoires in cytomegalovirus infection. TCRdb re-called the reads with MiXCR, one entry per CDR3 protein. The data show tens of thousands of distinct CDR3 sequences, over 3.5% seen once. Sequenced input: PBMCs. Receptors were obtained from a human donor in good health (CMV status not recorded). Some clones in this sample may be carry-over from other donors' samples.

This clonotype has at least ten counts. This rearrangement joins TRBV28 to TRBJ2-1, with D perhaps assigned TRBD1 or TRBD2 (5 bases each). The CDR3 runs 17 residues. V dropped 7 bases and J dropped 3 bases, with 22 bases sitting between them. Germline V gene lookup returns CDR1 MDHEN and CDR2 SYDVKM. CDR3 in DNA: TGTGCCAGCACTACACTCCGAAGGGACCGCCTCTACAATGAGCAGTTCTTC. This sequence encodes CASTTLRRDRLYNEQFF.

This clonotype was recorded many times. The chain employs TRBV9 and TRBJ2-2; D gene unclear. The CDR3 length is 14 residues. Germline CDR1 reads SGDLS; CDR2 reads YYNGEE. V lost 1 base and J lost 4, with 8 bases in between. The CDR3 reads CASSVSLTTGELFF. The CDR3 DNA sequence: TGTGCCAGCAGCGTAAGTCTAACCACCGGGGAGCTGTTTTTT.